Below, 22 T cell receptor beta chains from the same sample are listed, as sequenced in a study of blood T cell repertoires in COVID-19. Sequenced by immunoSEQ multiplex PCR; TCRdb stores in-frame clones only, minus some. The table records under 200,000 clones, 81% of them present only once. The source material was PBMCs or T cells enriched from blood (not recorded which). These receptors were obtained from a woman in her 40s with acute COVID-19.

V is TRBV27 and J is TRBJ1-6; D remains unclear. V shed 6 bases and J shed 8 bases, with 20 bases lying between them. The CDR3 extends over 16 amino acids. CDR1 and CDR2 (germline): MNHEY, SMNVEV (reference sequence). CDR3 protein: CASSLMPRTRDSPLHF. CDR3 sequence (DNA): TGTGCCAGCAGCCTAATGCCTCGGACGAGGGATTCACCCCTCCACTTT.

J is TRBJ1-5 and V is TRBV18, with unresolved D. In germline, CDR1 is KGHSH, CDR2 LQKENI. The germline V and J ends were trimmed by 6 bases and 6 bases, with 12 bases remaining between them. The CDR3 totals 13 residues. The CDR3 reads CASSRGTGQPQHF. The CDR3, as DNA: TGTGCCAGCTCTCGAGGTACGGGTCAGCCCCAGCATTTT.

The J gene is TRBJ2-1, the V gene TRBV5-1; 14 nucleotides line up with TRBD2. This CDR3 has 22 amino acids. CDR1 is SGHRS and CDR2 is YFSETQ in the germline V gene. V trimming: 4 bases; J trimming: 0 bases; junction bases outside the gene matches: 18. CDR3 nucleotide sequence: TGCGCCAGCAGCGACGCCGGACTAGCGGGAGGTGTCGGAGGAAGCTCCTACAATGAGCAGTTCTTC. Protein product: CASSDAGLAGGVGGSSYNEQFF.

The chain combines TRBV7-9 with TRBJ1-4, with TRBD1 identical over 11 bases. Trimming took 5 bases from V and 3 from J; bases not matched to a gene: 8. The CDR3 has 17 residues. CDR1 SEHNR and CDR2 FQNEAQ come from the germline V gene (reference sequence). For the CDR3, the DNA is TGTGCCAGCAGCCAAGGAGGGACAGGGGGTCCTAATGAAAAACTGTTTTTT. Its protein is CASSQGGTGGPNEKLFF.

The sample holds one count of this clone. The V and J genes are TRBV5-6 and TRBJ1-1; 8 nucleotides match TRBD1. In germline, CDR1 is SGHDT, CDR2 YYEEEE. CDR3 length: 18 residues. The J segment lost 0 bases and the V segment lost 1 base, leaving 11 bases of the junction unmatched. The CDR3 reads CASSLLKSGGSLNTEAFF. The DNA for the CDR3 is TGTGCCAGCAGCTTGCTTAAATCAGGGGGCTCCTTGAACACTGAAGCTTTCTTT.

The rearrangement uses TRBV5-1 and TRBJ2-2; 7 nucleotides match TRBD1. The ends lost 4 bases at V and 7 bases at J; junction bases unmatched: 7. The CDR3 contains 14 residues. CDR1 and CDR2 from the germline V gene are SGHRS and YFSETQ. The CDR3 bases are TGCGCCAGCAGCCTAGACAGGGTCGGCGGGGAGCTGTTTTTT. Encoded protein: CASSLDRVGGELFF.

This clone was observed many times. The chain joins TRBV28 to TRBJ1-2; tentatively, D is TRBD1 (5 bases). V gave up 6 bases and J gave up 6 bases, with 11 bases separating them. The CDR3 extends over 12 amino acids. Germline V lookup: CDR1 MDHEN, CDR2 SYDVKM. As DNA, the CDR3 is TGTGCCAGCAGCGACAGAATGGATGGCTACACCTTC. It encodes CASSDRMDGYTF.

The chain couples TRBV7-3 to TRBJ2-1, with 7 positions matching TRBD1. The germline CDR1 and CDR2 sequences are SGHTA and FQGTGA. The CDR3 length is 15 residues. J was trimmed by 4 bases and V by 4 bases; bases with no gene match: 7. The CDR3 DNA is TGTGCCAGCAGCTCCCAGCCGGGACAGTACAATGAGCAGTTCTTC. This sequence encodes CASSSQPGQYNEQFF. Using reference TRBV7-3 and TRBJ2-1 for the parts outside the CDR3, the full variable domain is GAGVSQTPSNKVTEKGKYVELRCDPISGHTALYWYRQSLGQGPEFLIYFQGTGAADDSGLPNDRFFAVRPEGSVSTLKIQRTERGDSAVYLCASSSQPGQYNEQFFGPGTRLTVL.

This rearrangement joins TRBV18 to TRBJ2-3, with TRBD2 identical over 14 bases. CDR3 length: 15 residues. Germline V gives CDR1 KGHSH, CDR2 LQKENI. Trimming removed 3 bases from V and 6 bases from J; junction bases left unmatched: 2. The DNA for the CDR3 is TGTGCCAGCTCACCGGGACTAGCGGGAGTCGATACGCAGTATTTT. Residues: CASSPGLAGVDTQYF. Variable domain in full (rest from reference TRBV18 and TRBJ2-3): NAGVMQNPRHLVRRRGQEARLRCSPMKGHSHVYWYRQLPEEGLKFMVYLQKENIIDESGMPKERFSAEFPKEGPSILRIQQVVRGDSAAYFCASSPGLAGVDTQYFGPGTRLTVL.

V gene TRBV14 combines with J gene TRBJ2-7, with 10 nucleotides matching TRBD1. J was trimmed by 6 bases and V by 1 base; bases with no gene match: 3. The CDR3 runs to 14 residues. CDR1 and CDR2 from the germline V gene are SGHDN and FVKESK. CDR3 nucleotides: TGTGCCAGCAGCCAAGCCGGGACAGGGGCCGAGCAGTACGTC. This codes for CASSQAGTGAEQYV.

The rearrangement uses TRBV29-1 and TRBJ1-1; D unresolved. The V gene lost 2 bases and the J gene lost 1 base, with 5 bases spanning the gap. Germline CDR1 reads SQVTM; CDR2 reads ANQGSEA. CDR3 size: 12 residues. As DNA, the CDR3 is TGCAGCGTTGAACCGGGGAACACTGAAGCTTTCTTT. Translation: CSVEPGNTEAFF.

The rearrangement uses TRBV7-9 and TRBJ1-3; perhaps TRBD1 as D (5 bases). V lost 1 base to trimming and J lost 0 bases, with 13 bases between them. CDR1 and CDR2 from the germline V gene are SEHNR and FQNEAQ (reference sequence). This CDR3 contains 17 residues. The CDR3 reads CASSLGQGSVSGNTIYF. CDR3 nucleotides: TGTGCCAGCAGCTTAGGGCAGGGCTCAGTCTCTGGAAACACCATATATTTT.

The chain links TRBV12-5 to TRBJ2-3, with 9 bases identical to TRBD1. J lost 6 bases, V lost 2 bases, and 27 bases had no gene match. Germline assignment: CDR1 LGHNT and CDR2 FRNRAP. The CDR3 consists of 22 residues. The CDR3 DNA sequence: TGTGCTAGTGGTTTGAGGACAGGGGAACTTCTACAAGGCGGACGGCGCTCGGATACGCAGTATTTT. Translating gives CASGLRTGELLQGGRRSDTQYF.

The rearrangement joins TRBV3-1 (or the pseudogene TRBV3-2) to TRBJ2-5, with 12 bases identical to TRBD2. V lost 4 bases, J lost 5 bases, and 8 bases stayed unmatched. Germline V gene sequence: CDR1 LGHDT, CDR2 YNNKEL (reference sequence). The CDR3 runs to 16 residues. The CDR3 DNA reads TGTGCCAGCAGCCGTCTAGCGGGAGGGTCGTCGGAGACCCAGTACTTC. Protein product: CASSRLAGGSSETQYF.

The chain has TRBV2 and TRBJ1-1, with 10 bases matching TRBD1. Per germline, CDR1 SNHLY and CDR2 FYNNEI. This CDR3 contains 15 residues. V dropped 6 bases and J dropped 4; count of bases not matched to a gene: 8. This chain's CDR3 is CASSGTGASRTEAFF. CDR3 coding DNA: TGTGCCAGCAGCGGGACAGGGGCCTCTCGCACTGAAGCTTTCTTT.

The CDR3 nucleotides read TGTGCCAGCATGCGGGAACCGTCCTACAATGAGCAGTTCTTC. It translates to CASMREPSYNEQFF. The chain links TRBV7-9 to TRBJ2-1, with D possibly matching TRBD2 (6 bases). The CDR3 contains 14 residues. Germline-derived CDR1 and CDR2 are SEHNR and FQNEAQ (reference sequence). V lost 7 bases, J lost 1 base, and 11 bases lay in between.

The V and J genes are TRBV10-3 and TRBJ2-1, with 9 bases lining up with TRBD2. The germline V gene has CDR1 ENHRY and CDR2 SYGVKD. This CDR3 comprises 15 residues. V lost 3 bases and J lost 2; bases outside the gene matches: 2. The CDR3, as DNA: TGTGCCATCAGTGATGCGGGAGGGACCTACAATGAGCAGTTCTTC. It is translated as CAISDAGGTYNEQFF.

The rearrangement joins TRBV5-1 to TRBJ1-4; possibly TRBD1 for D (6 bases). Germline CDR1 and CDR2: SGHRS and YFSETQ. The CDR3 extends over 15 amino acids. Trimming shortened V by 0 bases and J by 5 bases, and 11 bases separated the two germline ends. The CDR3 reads CASSLAPGVNEKLFF. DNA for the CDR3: TGCGCCAGCAGCTTGGCCCCAGGGGTCAATGAAAAACTGTTTTTT.

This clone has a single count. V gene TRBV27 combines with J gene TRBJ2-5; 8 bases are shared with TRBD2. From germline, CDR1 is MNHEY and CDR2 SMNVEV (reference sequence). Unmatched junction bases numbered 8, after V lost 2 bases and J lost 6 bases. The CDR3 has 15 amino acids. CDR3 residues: CASSLAGGRTKTQYF. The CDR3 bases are TGTGCCAGCAGTTTAGCGGGAGGCCGTACTAAGACCCAGTACTTC.

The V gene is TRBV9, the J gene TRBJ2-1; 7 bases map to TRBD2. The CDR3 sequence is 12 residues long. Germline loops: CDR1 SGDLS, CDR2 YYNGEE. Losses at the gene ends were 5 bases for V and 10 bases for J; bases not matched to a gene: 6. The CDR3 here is CASSRLASEQFF. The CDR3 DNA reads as TGTGCCAGCAGTAGACTAGCTTCCGAGCAGTTCTTC.

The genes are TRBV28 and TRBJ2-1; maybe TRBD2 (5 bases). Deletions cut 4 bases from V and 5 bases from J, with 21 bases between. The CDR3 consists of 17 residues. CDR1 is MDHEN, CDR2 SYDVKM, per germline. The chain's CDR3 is CASSSDSLIELNNEQFF. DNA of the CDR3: TGTGCCAGCAGTTCGGACTCGCTTATTGAGCTCAACAATGAGCAGTTCTTC.

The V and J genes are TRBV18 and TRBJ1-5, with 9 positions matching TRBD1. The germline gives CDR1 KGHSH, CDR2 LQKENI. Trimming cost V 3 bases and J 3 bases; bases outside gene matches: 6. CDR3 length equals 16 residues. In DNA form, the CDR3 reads TGTGCCAGCTCACCTGCCGGGACAGGGATCAATCAGCCCCAGCATTTT. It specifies CASSPAGTGINQPQHF.